These T cell receptor beta chains were read from a single sample in a study of T cells after yellow fever vaccination. Each CDR3 protein is one row after TCRdb ran MiXCR on the 5' RACE reads. The sample lists 150,000 to 200,000 distinct CDR3 sequences, about a tenth occurring once. The sample here was CD8+ T cells sorted from PBMCs, taken 45 days after the yellow fever booster vaccination. The source is a man between 18 and 29 years old who received the YFV17D yellow fever vaccine. Both conserved end residues are part of each CDR3. D genes are given only for firm matches. The size field is filled for only some rows; it gives once, few, many or a size class.

cdr3_aa: CATSDPDRGYNEQFF
cdr3_nt: TGTGCCACCAGTGATCCAGACAGGGGATACAATGAGCAGTTCTTC
d_call: TRBD1
v_call: TRBV24-1
j_call: TRBJ2-1
clone_size: few

cdr3_aa: CASSYRGFPYGYTF
cdr3_nt: TGTGCCAGCAGTTACCGCGGATTCCCCTATGGCTACACCTTC
d_call: -
v_call: TRBV6-2/TRBV6-3
j_call: TRBJ1-2
clone_size: few

cdr3_aa: CASQRGLRNTDTQYF
cdr3_nt: TGTGCCAGCCAGCGCGGACTTAGGAACACAGATACGCAGTATTTT
d_call: -
v_call: TRBV4-2
j_call: TRBJ2-3
clone_size: -

cdr3_aa: CASRGINEQFF
cdr3_nt: TGCGCCAGCAGGGGAATCAATGAGCAGTTCTTC
d_call: -
v_call: TRBV4-1
j_call: TRBJ2-1
clone_size: few

cdr3_aa: CASFLVDTQYF
cdr3_nt: TGTGCCAGCTTTTTGGTCGATACGCAGTATTTT
d_call: -
v_call: TRBV12-3/TRBV12-4
j_call: TRBJ2-3
clone_size: many

cdr3_aa: CASSYSNSGILIYGYTF
cdr3_nt: TGTGCCAGCAGTTACTCGAATTCCGGGATATTGATCTATGGCTACACCTTC
d_call: -
v_call: TRBV6-5
j_call: TRBJ1-2
clone_size: few

cdr3_aa: CASSPRTSYNEQFF
cdr3_nt: TGTGCCAGCAGCCCAAGGACTAGCTACAATGAGCAGTTCTTC
d_call: TRBD2
v_call: TRBV7-8
j_call: TRBJ2-1
clone_size: many

cdr3_aa: CASRGLAVNTGELFF
cdr3_nt: TGTGCCAGCAGAGGACTAGCGGTGAACACCGGGGAGCTGTTTTTT
d_call: TRBD2
v_call: TRBV11-2
j_call: TRBJ2-2
clone_size: few

cdr3_aa: CAFKEDRVMGETQYF
cdr3_nt: TGTGCCTTCAAGGAGGACAGGGTGATGGGGGAGACCCAGTACTTC
d_call: TRBD1
v_call: TRBV5-4
j_call: TRBJ2-5
clone_size: few

cdr3_aa: CASSLWRGNEKLFF
cdr3_nt: TGTGCCAGCAGTTTATGGAGGGGGAACGAAAAACTGTTTTTT
d_call: -
v_call: TRBV27
j_call: TRBJ1-4
clone_size: -

cdr3_aa: CASSQGRTWGTGELFF
cdr3_nt: TGTGCCAGCAGCCAAGGAAGGACTTGGGGAACCGGGGAGCTGTTTTTT
d_call: -
v_call: TRBV3-1
j_call: TRBJ2-2
clone_size: few

cdr3_aa: CASSLGVDLQETQYF
cdr3_nt: TGTGCCAGCAGCCTAGGGGTAGACCTTCAAGAGACCCAGTACTTC
d_call: -
v_call: TRBV12-3/TRBV12-4
j_call: TRBJ2-5
clone_size: few

cdr3_aa: CASSLGQGHQPQHF
cdr3_nt: TGTGCCAGCAGTTTAGGTCAGGGTCATCAGCCCCAGCATTTT
d_call: -
v_call: TRBV27
j_call: TRBJ1-5
clone_size: few

cdr3_aa: CASFGGPPDTQYF
cdr3_nt: TGTGCCAGTTTTGGGGGGCCACCAGATACGCAGTATTTT
d_call: -
v_call: TRBV12-3/TRBV12-4
j_call: TRBJ2-3
clone_size: many

cdr3_aa: CASSELGGQGHTGELFF
cdr3_nt: TGTGCCAGCAGTGAATTGGGTGGGCAGGGGCATACCGGGGAGCTGTTTTTT
d_call: -
v_call: TRBV25-1
j_call: TRBJ2-2
clone_size: few

cdr3_aa: CASDSGPAKGLTQYF
cdr3_nt: TGTGCCAGCGATTCCGGACCAGCTAAGGGCCTTACGCAGTATTTT
d_call: -
v_call: TRBV12-3/TRBV12-4
j_call: TRBJ2-3
clone_size: few

cdr3_aa: CAWIREGLYEQYF
cdr3_nt: TGTGCCTGGATTCGGGAGGGCCTCTACGAGCAGTACTTC
d_call: TRBD2
v_call: TRBV30
j_call: TRBJ2-7
clone_size: few

cdr3_aa: CASSFLQGINNEQFF
cdr3_nt: TGTGCCAGCAGCTTCCTACAGGGTATCAACAATGAGCAGTTCTTC
d_call: -
v_call: TRBV7-9
j_call: TRBJ2-1
clone_size: few

cdr3_aa: CAISESAGQLGTEAFF
cdr3_nt: TGTGCCATCAGTGAGTCAGCAGGACAGTTAGGGACTGAAGCTTTCTTT
d_call: -
v_call: TRBV10-3
j_call: TRBJ1-1
clone_size: few

cdr3_aa: CASSLEGAFDEQFF
cdr3_nt: TGTGCCAGCAGCTTAGAGGGGGCATTCGATGAGCAGTTCTTC
d_call: TRBD1
v_call: TRBV7-9
j_call: TRBJ2-1
clone_size: -

cdr3_aa: CASSVATRGLDTEAFF
cdr3_nt: TGTGCCAGCAGCGTAGCGACCAGGGGGCTGGACACTGAAGCTTTCTTT
d_call: TRBD1
v_call: TRBV9
j_call: TRBJ1-1
clone_size: once

cdr3_aa: CSARDPKSGTDVNNSPLHF
cdr3_nt: TGCAGTGCTAGAGACCCCAAATCGGGGACGGACGTTAATAATTCACCCCTCCACTTT
d_call: -
v_call: TRBV20-1
j_call: TRBJ1-6
clone_size: -

cdr3_aa: CASSQVPTTGELFF
cdr3_nt: TGTGCCAGCAGCCAAGTACCCACCACCGGGGAGCTGTTTTTT
d_call: -
v_call: TRBV3-1
j_call: TRBJ2-2
clone_size: many

cdr3_aa: CASSWTVQPQHF
cdr3_nt: TGTGCCAGCTCTTGGACGGTTCAGCCCCAGCATTTT
d_call: -
v_call: TRBV6-1
j_call: TRBJ1-5
clone_size: few

cdr3_aa: CASSIDTLASTDTQYF
cdr3_nt: TGTGCCAGTAGTATAGATACGCTAGCGAGCACAGATACGCAGTATTTT
d_call: -
v_call: TRBV19
j_call: TRBJ2-3
clone_size: few

cdr3_aa: CASSQDRRGNEQFF
cdr3_nt: TGTGCCAGCAGCCAAGATAGGAGAGGCAATGAGCAGTTCTTC
d_call: -
v_call: TRBV14
j_call: TRBJ2-1
clone_size: many

cdr3_aa: CAWRISGGTHTGELFF
cdr3_nt: TGTGCCTGGAGGATTAGCGGGGGGACACACACCGGGGAGCTGTTTTTT
d_call: TRBD2
v_call: TRBV30
j_call: TRBJ2-2
clone_size: -

cdr3_aa: CASSLVSSGSTDTQYF
cdr3_nt: TGTGCCAGCAGTTTAGTATCTAGCGGGAGCACAGATACGCAGTATTTT
d_call: TRBD2
v_call: TRBV27
j_call: TRBJ2-3
clone_size: few

cdr3_aa: CASSPRPDGNTQYF
cdr3_nt: TGTGCCAGCAGCCCTCGGCCGGACGGCAATACGCAGTATTTT
d_call: -
v_call: TRBV5-4
j_call: TRBJ2-3
clone_size: -